Listed here are 12 T cell receptor beta chains from one sample, sequenced in a study of tumor and adjacent non-tumor tissue in lung cancer. A modified ARM-PCR protocol with three rounds of nested PCR amplified TCRbeta. MiXCR, applied by TCRdb to the multiplex PCR reads, yields one record per CDR3 protein. The data contain under 150,000 distinct CDR3 sequences, around 66% of them singletons. The template was RNA from unsorted bulk tissue. Sequences were obtained from lung tumor tissue. The source of these receptors is a man in his 60s with small cell lung cancer.

A few counts support this clonotype. A much larger clone is a single base away; this may be a read error. The chain uses TRBV11-2 and TRBJ2-3; no clear D. V was pared by 5 bases and J by 6 bases, with 9 bases between. Germline V gene data show CDR1 as SGHAT and CDR2 as FQNNGV. The CDR3 is 12 amino acids. Here the CDR3 reads CASSRFRDTQYF. CDR3 DNA: TGTGCCAGCAGCCGCTTCCGGGATACGCAGTATTTT.

The V gene is TRBV5-1, the J gene TRBJ2-5; D ambiguous. The CDR3 runs 15 residues. Germline V CDR1 and CDR2: SGHRS, YFSETQ. V was trimmed by 3 bases and J by 1 base, leaving 13 bases between them. CDR3 region: CASSSGSAFQETQYF. The CDR3 nucleotides read TGCGCCAGCAGCTCGGGTTCCGCTTTCCAAGAGACCCAGTACTTC.

This clonotype came up a few times. The V and J genes are TRBV6-1 and TRBJ1-1, with D perhaps TRBD1 (6 bases). The germline gives CDR1 MNHNS, CDR2 SASEGT. The CDR3 totals 13 residues. With 6 bases removed from V and 5 bases from J, the gap between germline ends came to 13 bases. The CDR3 DNA is TGTGCCAGCAGAGAGGCACAGGGAACTGAAGCTTTCTTT. It translates to CASREAQGTEAFF.

In the case of this clonotype: Germline is not matched at one junction end, which may reflect a read error. The genes are TRBV11-3 and TRBJ2-5; 7 nucleotides line up with TRBD2. Germline CDR1 is SGHNT and CDR2 is YENEEA. This CDR3 is built from 13 residues. This CDR3 is CARRAGGEETRYF. The DNA of the CDR3 is TGTGCCAGGAGGGCTGGGGGGGAAGAGACCCGGTACTTC.

Turning to this clonotype: Given a much more abundant clone one base away, this may be a read error. The chain has TRBV12-3 or TRBV12-4 and TRBJ2-1, with D hard to call. This CDR3 is 14 amino acids long. CDR3 region: CASSLRSQYNEHFF. DNA for the CDR3: TGTGCCAGCAGTTTAAGGTCCCAGTACAATGAGCACTTCTTC.

The sample holds one count of this clonotype. Since a much larger clone is just one base distant, this may be a read error. The chain joins TRBV20-1 to TRBJ1-1, with 9 bases identical to TRBD1. The CDR3 is made up of 13 amino acids. Germline loops: CDR1 DFQATT, CDR2 SNEGSKA (reference sequence). The J segment lost 0 bases and the V segment lost 5 bases, leaving 1 base of the junction unmatched. Written as DNA, the CDR3 is TGCAGTGCTCGGACAGGGGTGAACACTGAAGCTTTCTTT. Amino acids: CSARTGVNTEAFF.

Only one count was recorded for this clonotype. The chain uses TRBV5-1 and TRBJ1-1; TRBD1 matches 9 bases. The CDR3 covers 14 residues. Germline V CDR1 and CDR2: SGHRS, YFSETQ. V shed 9 bases and J 3 bases; nucleotides not matched to a gene: 9. The CDR3 DNA sequence: TGCGCCAACAGGACAGGGGACAGGGACACTGAAGCTTTCTTT. It translates to CANRTGDRDTEAFF.

In regard to this clonotype: An end of the junction differs from the germline gene, which may be a read error. This chain connects TRBV28 to TRBJ1-1; weak D call: TRBD1 (6 bases). This CDR3 has 15 amino acids. CDR1 MDHEN and CDR2 SYDVKM come from the germline V gene. CDR3 loop: CASSLPGQMNTEALF. The CDR3 DNA is TGTGCCAGCAGTTTACCTGGACAGATGAACACTGAAGCTCTCTTT.

This clonotype was detected many times. V gene TRBV6-5 combines with J gene TRBJ1-2, with D uncertain. CDR3 length: 14 amino acids. The germline V gene has CDR1 MNHEY and CDR2 SVGAGI. Trimming removed 3 bases from V and 1 base from J, with 9 bases in between. The CDR3 sequence: CASSYGPGNYGYTF. DNA for the CDR3: TGTGCCAGCAGTTATGGTCCGGGTAACTATGGCTACACCTTC.

In this sample, this clonotype turned up a few times. The genes are TRBV5-1 and TRBJ1-4, with a weak D call TRBD1 (6 bases). The germline gives CDR1 SGHRS, CDR2 YFSETQ. Trimming took 4 bases from V and 5 from J, leaving 15 bases between them. The CDR3 totals 15 residues. The CDR3 sequence is CASSLQGPPNEKLFF. The CDR3 nucleotides are TGCGCCAGCAGCCTCCAGGGGCCTCCGAATGAAAAACTGTTTTTT.

Note on this clonotype: A read error may explain this, as a much larger clone is one base away. The V gene is TRBV5-1, the J gene TRBJ2-2; D possibly corresponds to TRBD2 (5 bases). The CDR3 is 13 residues long. Germline V gives CDR1 SGHRS, CDR2 YFSETQ. CDR3 sequence: CASSWENTGEMFF. The DNA of the CDR3 is TGCGCCAGCAGTTGGGAGAACACCGGGGAGATGTTTTTT.

V is TRBV5-1 and J is TRBJ1-3; D is undetermined. From germline, CDR1 is SGHRS and CDR2 YFSETQ. This CDR3 region has 17 residues. Trimming shortened V by 4 bases and J by 4 bases, and 21 bases separated the two germline ends. The CDR3 sequence: CASSPEAGSHRGNTIYF. CDR3 coding DNA: TGCGCCAGCAGCCCCGAGGCGGGGTCGCATCGAGGAAACACCATATATTTT.